This T cell receptor beta chain was documented in a study of response to subunit inactivated influenza vaccine. This clonotype was recorded at least ten times. Its antigen is unknown. Study results and caveats: After each seasonal influenza vaccination, few new T cells are recruited, the authors suggested.

The CDR3 loop spans 18 amino acids. Germline assignment: CDR1 SGDLS and CDR2 YYNGEE. Trimming at V came to 4 bases and at J to 3 bases, leaving 13 bases not matched to a gene. TCRdb redid the calling of the RT-PCR reads with MiXCR, one entry per CDR3 protein. This sample has more than 550,000 distinct CDR3 sequences; 12% occur once, and the top ten carry about 10%. This rearrangement joins TRBV9 to TRBJ2-3, with 11 bases aligning to TRBD2. The sample was PBMCs from blood, taken on the day of vaccination. The source is a man aged 50 to 59 who received an inactivated influenza vaccine. The CDR3 DNA is TGTGCCAGCAGCCGCCTCACCGGGACTAGCGGCAGGACAGATACGCAGTATTTT. Encoded protein: CASSRLTGTSGRTDTQYF.